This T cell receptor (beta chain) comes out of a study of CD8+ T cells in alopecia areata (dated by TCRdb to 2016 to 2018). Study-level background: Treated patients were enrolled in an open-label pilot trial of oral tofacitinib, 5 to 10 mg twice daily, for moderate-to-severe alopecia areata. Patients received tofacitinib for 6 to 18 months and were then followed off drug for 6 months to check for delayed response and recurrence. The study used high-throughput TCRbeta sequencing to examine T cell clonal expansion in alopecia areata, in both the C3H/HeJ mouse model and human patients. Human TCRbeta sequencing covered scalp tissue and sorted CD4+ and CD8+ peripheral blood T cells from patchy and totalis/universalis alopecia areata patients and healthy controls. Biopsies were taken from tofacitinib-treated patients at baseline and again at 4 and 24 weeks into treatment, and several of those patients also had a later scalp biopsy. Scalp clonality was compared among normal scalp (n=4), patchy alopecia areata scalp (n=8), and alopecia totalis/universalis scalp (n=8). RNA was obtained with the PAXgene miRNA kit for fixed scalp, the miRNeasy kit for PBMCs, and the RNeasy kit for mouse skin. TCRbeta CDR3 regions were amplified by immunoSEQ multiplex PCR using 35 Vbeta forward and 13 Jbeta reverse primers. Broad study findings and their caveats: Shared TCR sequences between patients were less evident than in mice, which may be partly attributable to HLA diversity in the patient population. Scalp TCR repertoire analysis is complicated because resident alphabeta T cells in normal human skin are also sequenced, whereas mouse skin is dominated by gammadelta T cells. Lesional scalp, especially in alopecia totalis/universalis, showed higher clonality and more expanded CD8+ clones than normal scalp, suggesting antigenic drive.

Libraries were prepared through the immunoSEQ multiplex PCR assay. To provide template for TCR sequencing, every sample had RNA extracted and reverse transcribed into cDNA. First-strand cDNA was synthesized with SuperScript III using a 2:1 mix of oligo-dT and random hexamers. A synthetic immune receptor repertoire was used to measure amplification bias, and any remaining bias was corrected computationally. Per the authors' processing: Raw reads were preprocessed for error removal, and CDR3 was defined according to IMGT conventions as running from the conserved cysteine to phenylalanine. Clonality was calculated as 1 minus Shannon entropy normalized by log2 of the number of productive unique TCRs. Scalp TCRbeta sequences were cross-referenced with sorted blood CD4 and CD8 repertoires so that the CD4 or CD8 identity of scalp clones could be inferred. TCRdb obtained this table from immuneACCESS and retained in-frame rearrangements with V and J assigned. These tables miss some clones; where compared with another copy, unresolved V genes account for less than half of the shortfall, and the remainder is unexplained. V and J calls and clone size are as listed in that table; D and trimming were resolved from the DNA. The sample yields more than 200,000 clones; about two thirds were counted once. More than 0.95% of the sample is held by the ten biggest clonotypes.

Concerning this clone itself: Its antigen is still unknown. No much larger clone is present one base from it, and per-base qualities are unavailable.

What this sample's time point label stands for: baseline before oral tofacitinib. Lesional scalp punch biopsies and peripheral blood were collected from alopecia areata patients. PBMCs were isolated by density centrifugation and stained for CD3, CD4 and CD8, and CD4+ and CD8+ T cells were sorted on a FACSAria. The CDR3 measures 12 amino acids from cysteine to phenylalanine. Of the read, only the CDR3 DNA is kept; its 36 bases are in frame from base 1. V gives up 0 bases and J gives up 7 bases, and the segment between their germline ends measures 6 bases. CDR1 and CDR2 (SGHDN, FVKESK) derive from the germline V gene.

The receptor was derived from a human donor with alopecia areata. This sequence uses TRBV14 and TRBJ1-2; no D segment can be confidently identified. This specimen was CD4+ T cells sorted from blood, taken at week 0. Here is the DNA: TGTGCCAGCAGCCAAGATTGGTCTGGCTACACCTTC. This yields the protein CASSQDWSGYTF.